This T cell receptor beta chain stems from a study of cytomegalovirus exposure and HLA in healthy donors. Researchers ran the PCR with 60 Vbeta and 13 Jbeta primers. TCRdb's table, derived via immunoSEQ multiplex PCR, lists solely in-frame clones and lacks some. The data hold under 150,000 clones, with 55% to 75% observed a single time. Germline assignment: CDR1 SEHNR and CDR2 FQNEAQ (reference sequence). The CDR3 runs 15 residues. With V trimmed by 1 base and J by 1 base, 3 bases remained unmatched. The specimen sequenced was PBMCs. The gene calls are TRBV7-9 and TRBJ1-2; TRBD1 matches 7 bases. This TCR was recovered from a human donor in good health. The CDR3 loop reads CASSLGGQLNYGYTF. DNA of the CDR3: TGTGCCAGCAGCTTAGGGGGACAGCTTAACTATGGCTACACCTTC. Supplemented by reference TRBV7-9 and TRBJ1-2, the full variable domain reads DTGVSQNPRHKITKRGQNVTFRCDPISEHNRLYWYRQTLGQGPEFLTYFQNEAQLEKSRLLSDRFSAERPKGSFSTLEIQRTEQGDSAMYLCASSLGGQLNYGYTFGSGTRLTVV.